This T cell receptor beta chain was recorded in a study of blood T cells in healthy people across ages. The germline V and J ends were trimmed by 3 bases and 0 bases, with 5 bases remaining between them. Germline V gene lookup returns CDR1 ENHRY and CDR2 SYGVKD. The CDR3 runs 14 residues. Primed by a sample-barcoded 5' primer and a J-beta primer mix, a second PCR proceeded for about 6 to 11 cycles. CDR3-containing paired-end reads numbered at least 2.5 million in each sample. TCRdb re-called the 5' RACE reads with MiXCR, one entry per CDR3 protein. Among 650,000 to 1,000,000 distinct CDR3 sequences listed, about 36% were seen once.

Sequenced: blood. The V call is TRBV10-3, the J call TRBJ2-2; no clear D. The receptor was isolated from a man between 18 and 35 years old in good health. In nucleotides, the CDR3 is TGTGCCATCAGTGACACCCCGAACACCGGGGAGCTGTTTTTT. Translated, it gives CAISDTPNTGELFF.